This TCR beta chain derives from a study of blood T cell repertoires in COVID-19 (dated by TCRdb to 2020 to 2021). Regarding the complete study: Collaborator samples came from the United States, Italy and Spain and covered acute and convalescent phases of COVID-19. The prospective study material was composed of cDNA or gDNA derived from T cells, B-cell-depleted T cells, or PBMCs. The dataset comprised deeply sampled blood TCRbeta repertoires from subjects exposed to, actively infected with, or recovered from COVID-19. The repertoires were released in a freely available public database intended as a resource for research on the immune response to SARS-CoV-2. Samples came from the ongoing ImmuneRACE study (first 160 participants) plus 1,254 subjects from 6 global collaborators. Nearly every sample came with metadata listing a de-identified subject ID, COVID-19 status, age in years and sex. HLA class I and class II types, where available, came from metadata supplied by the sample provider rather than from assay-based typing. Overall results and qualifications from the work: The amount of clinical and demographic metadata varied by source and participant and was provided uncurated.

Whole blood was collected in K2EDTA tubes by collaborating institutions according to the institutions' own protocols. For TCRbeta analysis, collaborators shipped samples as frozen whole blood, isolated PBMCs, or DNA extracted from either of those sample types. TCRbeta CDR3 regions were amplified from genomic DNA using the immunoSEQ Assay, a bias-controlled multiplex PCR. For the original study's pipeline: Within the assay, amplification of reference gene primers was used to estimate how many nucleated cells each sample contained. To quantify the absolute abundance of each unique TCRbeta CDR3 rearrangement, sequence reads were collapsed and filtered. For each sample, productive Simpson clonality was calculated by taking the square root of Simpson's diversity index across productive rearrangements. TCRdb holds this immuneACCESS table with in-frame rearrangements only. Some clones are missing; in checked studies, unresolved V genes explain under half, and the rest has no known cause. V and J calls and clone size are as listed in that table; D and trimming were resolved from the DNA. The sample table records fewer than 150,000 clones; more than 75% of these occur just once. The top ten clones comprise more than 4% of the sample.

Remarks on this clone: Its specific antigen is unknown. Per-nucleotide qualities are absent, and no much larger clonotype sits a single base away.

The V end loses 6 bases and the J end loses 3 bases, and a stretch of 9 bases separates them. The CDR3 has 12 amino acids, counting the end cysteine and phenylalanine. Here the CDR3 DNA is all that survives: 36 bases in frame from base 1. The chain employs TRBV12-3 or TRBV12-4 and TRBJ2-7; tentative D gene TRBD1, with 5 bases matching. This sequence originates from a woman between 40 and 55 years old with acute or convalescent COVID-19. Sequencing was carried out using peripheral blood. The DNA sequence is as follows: TGTGCCAGCAGCCCCGACAGCTACGAGCAGTACTTC. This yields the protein CASSPDSYEQYF.